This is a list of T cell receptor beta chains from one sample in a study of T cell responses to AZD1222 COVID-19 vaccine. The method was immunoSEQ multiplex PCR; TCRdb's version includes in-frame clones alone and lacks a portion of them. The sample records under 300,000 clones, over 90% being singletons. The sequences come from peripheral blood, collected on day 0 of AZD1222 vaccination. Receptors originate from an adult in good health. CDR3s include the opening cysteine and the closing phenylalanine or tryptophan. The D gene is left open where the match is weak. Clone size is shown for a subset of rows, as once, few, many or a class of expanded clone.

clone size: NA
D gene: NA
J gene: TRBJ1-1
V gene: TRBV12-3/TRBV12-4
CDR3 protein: CASNFRGEAFF
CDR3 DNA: TGTGCCAGCAACTTTAGGGGCGAAGCTTTCTTT

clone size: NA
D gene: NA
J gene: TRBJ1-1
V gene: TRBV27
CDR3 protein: CASSLFGVRGRTEAFF
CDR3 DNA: TGTGCCAGCAGTTTATTTGGGGTAAGAGGGCGGACTGAAGCTTTCTTT

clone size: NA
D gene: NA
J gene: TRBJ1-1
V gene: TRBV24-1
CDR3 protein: CATSGGTQNTEAFF
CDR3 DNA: TGTGCCACCAGTGGTGGGACACAGAACACTGAAGCTTTCTTT

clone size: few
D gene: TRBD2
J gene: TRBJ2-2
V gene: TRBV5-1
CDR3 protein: CASSTRLAGLNTGELFF
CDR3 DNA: TGCGCCAGCAGCACCAGACTAGCGGGATTAAACACCGGGGAGCTGTTTTTT

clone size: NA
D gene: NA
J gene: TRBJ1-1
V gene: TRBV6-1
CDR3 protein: CASSERVNTEAFF
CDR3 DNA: TGTGCCAGCAGTGAACGGGTGAACACTGAAGCTTTCTTT

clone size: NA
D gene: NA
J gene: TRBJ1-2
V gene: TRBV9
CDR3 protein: CASSVVREKAYGYTF
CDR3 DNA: TGTGCCAGCAGCGTAGTACGGGAAAAAGCCTATGGCTACACCTTC

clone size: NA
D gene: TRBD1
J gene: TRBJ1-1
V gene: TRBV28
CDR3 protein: CASSLSAGGRAEAFF
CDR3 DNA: TGTGCCAGCAGTTTATCTGCAGGGGGAAGAGCTGAAGCTTTCTTT

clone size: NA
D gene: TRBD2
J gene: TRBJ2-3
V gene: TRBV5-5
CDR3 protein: CASSLAWERGTQYF
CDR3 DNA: TGTGCCAGCAGCTTGGCCTGGGAGCGGGGGACGCAGTATTTT

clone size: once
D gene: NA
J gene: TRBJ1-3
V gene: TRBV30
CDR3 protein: CAWSVTISGNTIYF
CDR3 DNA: TGTGCCTGGAGTGTAACTATCTCTGGAAACACCATATATTTT

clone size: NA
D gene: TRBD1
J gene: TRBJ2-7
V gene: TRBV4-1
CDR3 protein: CASSQSPRGEQYF
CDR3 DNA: TGCGCCAGCAGCCAATCCCCCAGGGGGGAGCAGTACTTC

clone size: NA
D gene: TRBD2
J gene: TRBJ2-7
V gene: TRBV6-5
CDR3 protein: CASSYRGGSPYEQYF
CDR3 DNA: TGTGCCAGCAGTTACAGGGGCGGGAGTCCTTACGAGCAGTACTTC

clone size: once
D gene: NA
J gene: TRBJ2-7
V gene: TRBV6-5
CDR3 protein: CASRPFRARSYEQYF
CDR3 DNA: TGTGCCAGCAGACCCTTCCGGGCTAGGTCCTACGAGCAGTACTTC

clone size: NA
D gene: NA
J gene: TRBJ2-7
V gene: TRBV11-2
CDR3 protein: CASSSLRGLYEQYF
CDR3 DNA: TGTGCCAGCAGCTCGTTGAGGGGCCTCTACGAGCAGTACTTC

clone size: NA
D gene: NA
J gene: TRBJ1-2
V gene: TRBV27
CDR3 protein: CASRALAGDAYYGYTF
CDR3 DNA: TGTGCCAGCAGAGCTTTGGCAGGGGACGCCTACTATGGCTACACCTTC

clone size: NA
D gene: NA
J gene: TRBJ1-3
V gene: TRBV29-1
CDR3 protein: CSVESQFGNTIYF
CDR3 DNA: TGCAGCGTTGAGTCCCAGTTTGGAAACACCATATATTTT

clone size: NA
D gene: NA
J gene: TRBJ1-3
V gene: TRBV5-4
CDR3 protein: CASSRYSGNTIYF
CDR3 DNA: TGTGCCAGCAGCCGATACTCTGGAAACACCATATATTTT

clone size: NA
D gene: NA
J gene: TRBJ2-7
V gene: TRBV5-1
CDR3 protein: CASSMGLRRDEQYF
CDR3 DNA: TGCGCCAGCAGCATGGGCCTGAGGCGGGACGAGCAGTACTTC

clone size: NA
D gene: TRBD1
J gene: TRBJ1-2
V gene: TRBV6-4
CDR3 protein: CASIRQGSNYGYTF
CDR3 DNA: TGTGCCAGCATCAGACAGGGCAGCAACTATGGCTACACCTTC

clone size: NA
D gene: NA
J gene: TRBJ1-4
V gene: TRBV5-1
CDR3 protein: CASSLGPVNEKLFF
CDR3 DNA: TGCGCCAGCAGCTTGGGGCCAGTTAATGAAAAACTGTTTTTT

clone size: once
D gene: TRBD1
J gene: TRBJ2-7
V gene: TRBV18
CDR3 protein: CASSGGSVRDREQYF
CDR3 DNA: TGTGCCAGCTCGGGGGGTTCGGTTCGGGACAGGGAGCAGTACTTC

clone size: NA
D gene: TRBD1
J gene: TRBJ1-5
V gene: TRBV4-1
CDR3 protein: CASSQTRDSLKGPQHF
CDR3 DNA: TGCGCCAGCAGCCAGACAAGGGACAGCCTAAAGGGGCCCCAGCATTTT

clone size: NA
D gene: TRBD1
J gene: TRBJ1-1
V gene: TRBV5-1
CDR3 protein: CASSRTGYTEAFF
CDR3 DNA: TGCGCCAGCAGCAGGACAGGTTATACTGAAGCTTTCTTT

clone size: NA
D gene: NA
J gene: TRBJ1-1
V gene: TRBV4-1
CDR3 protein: CASSQGVGGPPNTEAFF
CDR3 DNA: TGCGCCAGCAGCCAGGGGGTTGGGGGTCCGCCGAACACTGAAGCTTTCTTT

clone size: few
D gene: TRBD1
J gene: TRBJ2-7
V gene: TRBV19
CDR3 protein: CASRTGTVQGREQYF
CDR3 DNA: TGTGCCAGTAGGACAGGGACCGTCCAGGGGCGCGAGCAGTACTTC

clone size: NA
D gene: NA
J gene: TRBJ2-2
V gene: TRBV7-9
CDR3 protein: CASSLGTGELFF
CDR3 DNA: TGTGCCAGCAGCTTGGGAACCGGGGAGCTGTTTTTT

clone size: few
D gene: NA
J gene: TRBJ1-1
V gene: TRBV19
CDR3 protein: CASRKGRGARSSDTEAFF
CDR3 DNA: TGTGCCAGTAGAAAGGGCCGGGGGGCGAGATCATCGGACACTGAAGCTTTCTTT

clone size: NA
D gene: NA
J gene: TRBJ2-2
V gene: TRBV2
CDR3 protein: CASSSSSSGTGELFF
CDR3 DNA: TGTGCCAGCAGCTCCTCGAGTTCGGGCACCGGGGAGCTGTTTTTT

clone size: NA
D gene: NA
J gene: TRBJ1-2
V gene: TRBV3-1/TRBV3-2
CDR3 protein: CASSHLGLDGYTF
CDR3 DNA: TGTGCCAGCAGCCACTTGGGGTTAGATGGCTACACCTTC

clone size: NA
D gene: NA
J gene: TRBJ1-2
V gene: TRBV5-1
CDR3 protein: CASSLGATGDYGYTF
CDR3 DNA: TGCGCCAGCAGCTTGGGAGCGACGGGTGACTATGGCTACACCTTC

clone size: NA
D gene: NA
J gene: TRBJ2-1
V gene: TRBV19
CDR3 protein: CASSTRQTLPSVLGSVEFF
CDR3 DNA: TGTGCCAGTAGTACCAGACAGACGCTACCCTCCGTCCTAGGTAGTGTGGAGTTCTTC

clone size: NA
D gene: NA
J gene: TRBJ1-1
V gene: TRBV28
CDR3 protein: CASTAGAVNTEAFF
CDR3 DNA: TGTGCCAGCACCGCAGGGGCGGTGAACACTGAAGCTTTCTTT

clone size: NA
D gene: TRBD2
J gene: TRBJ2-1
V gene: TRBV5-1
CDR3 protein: CASSLSSGNEQFF
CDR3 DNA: TGCGCCAGCAGCTTGTCTAGCGGGAATGAGCAGTTCTTC

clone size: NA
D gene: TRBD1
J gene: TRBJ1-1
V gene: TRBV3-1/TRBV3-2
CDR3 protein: CASSRTGVNTEAFF
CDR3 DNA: TGTGCCAGCAGCCGGACAGGGGTGAACACTGAAGCTTTCTTT

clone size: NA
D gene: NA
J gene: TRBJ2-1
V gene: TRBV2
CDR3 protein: CASSDWDEQFF
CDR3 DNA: TGTGCCAGCAGTGACTGGGATGAGCAGTTCTTC

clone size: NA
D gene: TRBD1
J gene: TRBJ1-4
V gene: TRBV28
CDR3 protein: CASSTQTGGRGKLFF
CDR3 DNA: TGTGCCAGCAGTACCCAGACAGGGGGGCGCGGGAAACTGTTTTTT

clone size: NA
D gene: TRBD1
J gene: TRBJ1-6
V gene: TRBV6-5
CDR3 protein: CASTLGTAYNSPLHF
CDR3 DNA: TGTGCCAGCACGTTAGGGACAGCCTATAATTCACCCCTCCACTTT

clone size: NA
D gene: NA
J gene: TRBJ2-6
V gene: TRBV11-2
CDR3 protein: CASSRMGSGANVLTF
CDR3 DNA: TGTGCCAGCAGCCGGATGGGGTCTGGGGCCAACGTCCTGACTTTC

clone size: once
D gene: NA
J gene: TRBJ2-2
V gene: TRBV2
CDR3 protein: CASCNRAGTGELFF
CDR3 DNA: TGTGCCAGCTGCAACAGGGCGGGCACCGGGGAGCTGTTTTTT

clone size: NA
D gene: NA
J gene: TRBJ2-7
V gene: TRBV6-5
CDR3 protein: CASSYSGSSSYEQYF
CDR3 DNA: TGTGCCAGCAGTTACTCCGGGTCCTCATCCTACGAGCAGTACTTC

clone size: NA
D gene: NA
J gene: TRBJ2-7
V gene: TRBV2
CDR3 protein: CASSEDGIYEQYF
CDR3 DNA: TGTGCCAGCAGTGAGGACGGGATCTACGAGCAGTACTTC

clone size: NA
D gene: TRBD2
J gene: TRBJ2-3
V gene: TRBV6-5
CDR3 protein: CASSRLAGRGDTQYF
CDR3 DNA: TGTGCCAGCAGCCGACTAGCGGGGCGAGGAGATACGCAGTATTTT

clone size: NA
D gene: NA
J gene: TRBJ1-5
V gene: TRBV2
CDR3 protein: CASNLDSGSNQPQHF
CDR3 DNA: TGTGCCAGCAACCTGGATTCGGGTTCCAATCAGCCCCAGCATTTT

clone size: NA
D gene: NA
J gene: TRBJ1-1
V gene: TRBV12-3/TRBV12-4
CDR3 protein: CASSLDGGTEAFF
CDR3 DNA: TGTGCCAGCAGTTTAGATGGAGGAACTGAAGCTTTCTTT

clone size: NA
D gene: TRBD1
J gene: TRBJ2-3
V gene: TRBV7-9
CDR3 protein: CASSLSTGTGGGTQYF
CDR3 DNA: TGTGCCAGCAGCTTGAGTACCGGGACAGGGGGAGGCACGCAGTATTTT

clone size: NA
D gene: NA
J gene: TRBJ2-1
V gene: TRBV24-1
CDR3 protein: CATSDLIMPDQIF
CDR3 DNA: TGTGCCACCAGTGATTTGATAATGCCGGACCAGATCTTC

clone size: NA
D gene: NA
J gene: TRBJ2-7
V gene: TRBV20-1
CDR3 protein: CSGRETYEQYF
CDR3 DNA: TGCAGTGGCAGGGAGACCTACGAGCAGTACTTC

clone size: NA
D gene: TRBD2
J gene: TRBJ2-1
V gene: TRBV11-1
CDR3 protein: CASSLAGGEPYNEQFF
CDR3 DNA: TGTGCCAGCAGCTTAGCGGGGGGGGAACCATACAATGAGCAGTTCTTC

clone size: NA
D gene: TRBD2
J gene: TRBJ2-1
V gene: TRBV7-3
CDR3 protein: CASRLTGLAGVVAYNEQFF
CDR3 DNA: TGTGCCAGCAGGCTCACCGGACTAGCGGGAGTTGTCGCATACAATGAGCAGTTCTTC

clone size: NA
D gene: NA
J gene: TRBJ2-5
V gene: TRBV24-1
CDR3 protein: CATSGTDVQETQYF
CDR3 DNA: TGTGCCACCAGTGGAACAGACGTCCAAGAGACCCAGTACTTC

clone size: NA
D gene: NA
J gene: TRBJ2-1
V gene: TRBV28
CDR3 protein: CASSLGPWRGNEQFF
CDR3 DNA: TGTGCCAGCAGTTTAGGGCCCTGGAGGGGAAATGAGCAGTTCTTC

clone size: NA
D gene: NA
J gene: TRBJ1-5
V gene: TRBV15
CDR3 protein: CATSRDKVNRPQHF
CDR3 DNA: TGTGCCACCAGCAGAGATAAGGTGAATCGGCCCCAGCATTTT

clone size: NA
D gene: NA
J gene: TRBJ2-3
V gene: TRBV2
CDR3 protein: CASSEWGAVPDTQYF
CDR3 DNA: TGTGCCAGCAGTGAATGGGGGGCAGTCCCAGATACGCAGTATTTT

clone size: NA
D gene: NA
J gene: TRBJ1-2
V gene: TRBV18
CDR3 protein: CASSPGGIRNYGYTF
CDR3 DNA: TGTGCCAGCTCACCAGGGGGGATTAGAAACTATGGCTACACCTTC

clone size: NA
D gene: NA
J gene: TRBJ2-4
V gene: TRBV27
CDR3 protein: CASSLSQEGAKNIQYF
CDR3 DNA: TGTGCCAGCAGTTTATCACAAGAGGGGGCCAAAAACATTCAGTACTTC

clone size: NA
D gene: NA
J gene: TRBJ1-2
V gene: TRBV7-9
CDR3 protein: CASSLDGNYGYTF
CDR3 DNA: TGTGCCAGCAGCTTAGACGGTAACTATGGCTACACCTTC

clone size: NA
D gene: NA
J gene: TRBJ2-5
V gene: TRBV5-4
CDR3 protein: CASSPKRPGQTQYF
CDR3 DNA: TGTGCCAGCAGCCCGAAAAGACCCGGTCAGACCCAGTACTTC

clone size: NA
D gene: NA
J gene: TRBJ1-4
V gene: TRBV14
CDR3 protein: CASFPWGNEKLFF
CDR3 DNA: TGTGCCAGCTTCCCCTGGGGCAATGAAAAACTGTTTTTT

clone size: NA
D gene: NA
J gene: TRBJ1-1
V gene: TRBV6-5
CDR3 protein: CASSSETEAFF
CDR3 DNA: TGTGCCAGCAGTTCCGAAACTGAAGCTTTCTTT